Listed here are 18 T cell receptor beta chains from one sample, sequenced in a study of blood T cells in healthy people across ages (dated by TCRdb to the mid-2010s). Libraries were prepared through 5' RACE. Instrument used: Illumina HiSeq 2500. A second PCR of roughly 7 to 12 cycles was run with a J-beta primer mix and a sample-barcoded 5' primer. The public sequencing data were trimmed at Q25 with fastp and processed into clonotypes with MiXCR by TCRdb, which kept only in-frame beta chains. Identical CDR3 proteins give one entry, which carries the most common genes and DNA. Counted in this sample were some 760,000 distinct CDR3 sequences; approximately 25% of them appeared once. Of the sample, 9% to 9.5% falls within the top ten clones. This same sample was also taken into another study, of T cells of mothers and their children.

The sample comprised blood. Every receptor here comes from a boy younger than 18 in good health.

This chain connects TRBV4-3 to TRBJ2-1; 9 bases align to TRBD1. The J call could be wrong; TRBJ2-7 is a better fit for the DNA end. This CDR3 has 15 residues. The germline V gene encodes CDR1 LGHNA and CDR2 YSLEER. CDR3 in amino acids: CASSQGGTGSYEQYF. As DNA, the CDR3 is TGCGCCAGCAGCCAAGGCGGGACAGGGTCCTACGAGCAGTACTTC.

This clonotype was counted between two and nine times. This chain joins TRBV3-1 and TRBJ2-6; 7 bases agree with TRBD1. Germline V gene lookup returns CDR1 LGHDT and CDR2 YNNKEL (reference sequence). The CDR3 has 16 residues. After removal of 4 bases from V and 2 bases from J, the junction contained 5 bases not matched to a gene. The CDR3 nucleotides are TGTGCCAGCAGCCGACGACAGGGTACTGGGGCCAACGTCCTGACTTTC. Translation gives CASSRRQGTGANVLTF.

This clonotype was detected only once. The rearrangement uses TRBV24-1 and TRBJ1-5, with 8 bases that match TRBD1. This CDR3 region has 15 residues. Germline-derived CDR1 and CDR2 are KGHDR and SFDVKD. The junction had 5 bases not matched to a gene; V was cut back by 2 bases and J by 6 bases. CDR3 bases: TGTGCCACCAGTGATTCAGGCAGGGGGCCTCAGCCCCAGCATTTT. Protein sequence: CATSDSGRGPQPQHF.

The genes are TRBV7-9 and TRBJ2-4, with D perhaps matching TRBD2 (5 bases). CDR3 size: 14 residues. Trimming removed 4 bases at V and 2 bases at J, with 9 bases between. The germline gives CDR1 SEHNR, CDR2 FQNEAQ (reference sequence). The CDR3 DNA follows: TGTGCCAGCAGCTCTCTAGCTACCAAAAACATTCAGTACTTC. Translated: CASSSLATKNIQYF.

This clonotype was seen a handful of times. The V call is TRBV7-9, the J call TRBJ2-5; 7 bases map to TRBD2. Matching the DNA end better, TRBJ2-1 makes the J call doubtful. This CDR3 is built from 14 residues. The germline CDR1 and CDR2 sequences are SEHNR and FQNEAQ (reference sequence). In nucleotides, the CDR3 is TGTGCCAGCAGCTTAAACGGGGACTACTTAGAGCAGTTCTTC. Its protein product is CASSLNGDYLEQFF.

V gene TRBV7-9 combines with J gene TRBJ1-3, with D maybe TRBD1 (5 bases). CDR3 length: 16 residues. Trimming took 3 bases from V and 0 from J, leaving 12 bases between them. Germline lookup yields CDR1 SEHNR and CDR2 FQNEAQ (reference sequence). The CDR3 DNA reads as TGTGCCAGCAGCTTCGGGGGAATGTACTCTGGAAACACCATATATTTT. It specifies CASSFGGMYSGNTIYF.

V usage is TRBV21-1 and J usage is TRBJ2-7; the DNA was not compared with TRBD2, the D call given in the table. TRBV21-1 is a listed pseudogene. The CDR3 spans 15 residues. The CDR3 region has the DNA TGTGCCAGCAGCCAATCCAAGCGGGCGTCCGACGAGCAGTACTTC. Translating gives CASSQSKRASDEQYF.

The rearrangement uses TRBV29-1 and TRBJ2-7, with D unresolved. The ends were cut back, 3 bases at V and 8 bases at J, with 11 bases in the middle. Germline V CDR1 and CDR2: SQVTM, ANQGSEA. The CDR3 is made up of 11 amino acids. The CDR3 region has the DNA TGCAGCGTTGATGCGGTTGGGAAGCAGTACTTC. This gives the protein CSVDAVGKQYF.

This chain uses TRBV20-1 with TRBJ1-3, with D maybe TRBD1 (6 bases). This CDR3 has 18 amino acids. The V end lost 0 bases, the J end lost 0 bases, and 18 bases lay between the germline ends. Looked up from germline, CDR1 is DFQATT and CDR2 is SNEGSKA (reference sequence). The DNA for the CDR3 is TGCAGTGCTAGAGATCATGTGAGGGGGGCAAACTCTGGAAACACCATATATTTT. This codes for CSARDHVRGANSGNTIYF.

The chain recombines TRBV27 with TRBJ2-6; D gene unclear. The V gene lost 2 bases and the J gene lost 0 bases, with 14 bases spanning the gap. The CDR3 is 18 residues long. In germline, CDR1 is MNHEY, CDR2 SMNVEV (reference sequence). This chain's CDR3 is CASSLSFRSPSGANVLTF. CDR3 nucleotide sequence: TGTGCCAGCAGTTTAAGCTTTCGCTCACCCTCTGGGGCCAACGTCCTGACTTTC. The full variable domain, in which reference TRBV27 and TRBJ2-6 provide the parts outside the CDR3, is EAQVTQNPRYLITVTGKKLTVTCSQNMNHEYMSWYRQDPGLGLRQIYYSMNVEVTDKGDVPEGYKVSRKEKRNFPLILESPSPNQTSLYFCASSLSFRSPSGANVLTFGAGSRLTVL.

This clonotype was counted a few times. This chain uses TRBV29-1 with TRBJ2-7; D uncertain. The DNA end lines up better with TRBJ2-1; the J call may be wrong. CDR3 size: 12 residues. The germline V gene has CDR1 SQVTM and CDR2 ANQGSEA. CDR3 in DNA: TGCAGCGTTGAAGAGATAAGAAATGAGCAGTTCTTC. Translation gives CSVEEIRNEQFF.

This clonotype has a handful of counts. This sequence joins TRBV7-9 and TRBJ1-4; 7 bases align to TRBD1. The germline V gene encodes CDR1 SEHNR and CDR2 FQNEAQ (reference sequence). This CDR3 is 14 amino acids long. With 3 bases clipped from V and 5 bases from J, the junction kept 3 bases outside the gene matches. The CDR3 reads CASSFPGQNEKLFF. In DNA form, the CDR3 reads TGTGCCAGCAGCTTCCCGGGACAGAATGAAAAACTGTTTTTT.

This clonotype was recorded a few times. The DNA of the CDR3 is TGTGCCAGCAGCCCGCCCGGGACTAGCGGATTATACGAGCAGTACTTC. It yields the protein CASSPPGTSGLYEQYF. The V call is TRBV28, the J call TRBJ2-5, with 11 bases lining up with TRBD2. The J call may be incorrect, as the DNA end agrees better with TRBJ2-7. The CDR3 is 16 residues long. Germline-derived CDR1 and CDR2 are MDHEN and SYDVKM.

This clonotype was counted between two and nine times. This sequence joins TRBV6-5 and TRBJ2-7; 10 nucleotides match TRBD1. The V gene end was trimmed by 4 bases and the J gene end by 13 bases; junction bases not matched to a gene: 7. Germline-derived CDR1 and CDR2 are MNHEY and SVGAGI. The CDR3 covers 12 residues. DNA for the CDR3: TGTGCCAGCAGTTTGACAGGGGGCGCGAATTACTTC. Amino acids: CASSLTGGANYF.

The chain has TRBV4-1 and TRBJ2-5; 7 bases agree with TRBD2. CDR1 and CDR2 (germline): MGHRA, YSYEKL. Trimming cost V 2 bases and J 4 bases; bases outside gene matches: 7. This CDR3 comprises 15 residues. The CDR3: CASSQHGASGETQYF. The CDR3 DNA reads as TGCGCCAGCAGCCAACACGGGGCTAGCGGAGAGACCCAGTACTTC.

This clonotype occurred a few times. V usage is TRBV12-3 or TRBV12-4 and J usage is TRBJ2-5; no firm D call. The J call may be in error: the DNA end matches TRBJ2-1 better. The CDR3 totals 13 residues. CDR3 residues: CASSSFLPNEQFF. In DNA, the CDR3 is TGTGCCAGCAGTTCCTTTTTACCTAATGAGCAGTTCTTC.

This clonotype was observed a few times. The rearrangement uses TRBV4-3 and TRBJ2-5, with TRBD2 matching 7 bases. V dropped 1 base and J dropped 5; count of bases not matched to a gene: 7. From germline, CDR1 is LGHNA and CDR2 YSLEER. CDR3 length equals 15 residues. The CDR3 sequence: CASSQGTSRGETQYF. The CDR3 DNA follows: TGCGCCAGCAGCCAAGGGACTAGTCGGGGCGAGACCCAGTACTTC.

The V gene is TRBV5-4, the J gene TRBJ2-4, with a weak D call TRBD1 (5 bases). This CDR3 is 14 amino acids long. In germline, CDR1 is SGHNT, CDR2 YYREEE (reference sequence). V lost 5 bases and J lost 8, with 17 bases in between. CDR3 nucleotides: TGTGCCAGCAGAAGGGGCAGGGATGGGGACATTCAGTACTTC. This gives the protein CASRRGRDGDIQYF.